The 18 T cell receptor beta chains below come from one sample, sequenced in a study of quantifying T cell responses using KT2 cells (dated by TCRdb to 2015 to 2018). For context, the study as a whole: RNA was DNase-treated and reverse transcribed with TCR alpha and beta constant-region primers, mostly using SuperScript III.

The library was prepared using UMI-ligation and nested PCR. The reads were generated on an Illumina MiSeq. Using T4 RNA ligase 1, a single-stranded oligonucleotide bearing the Illumina SP2 sequence plus a UMI was ligated onto the 3' end of the cDNA. PCR1 consisted of around 4 cycles (98 degrees C 15 s, 69 degrees C 30 s, 72 degrees C 40 s), and for the beta primer an equimolar mix of RC1.1 and RC1.2 was used to cover TRBC1 and TRBC2. The public reads were reprocessed in TCRdb via fastp at Q25 and MiXCR, keeping in-frame beta chains. Identical CDR3 proteins give one entry, which carries the most common genes and DNA. The sample table holds approximately 60,000 distinct CDR3 sequences, of which about 12% were seen once. Approximately 9.4% of the sample is taken by the ten largest. Sample: PBMCs spiked with cells of the T cell clone KT2. The source is a human donor.

This clonotype was counted only a few times. This rearrangement joins TRBV2 to TRBJ2-7, with TRBD1 identical over 10 bases. Trimming cost V 4 bases and J 12 bases; bases outside gene matches: 9. The CDR3 totals 13 residues. Germline V CDR1 and CDR2: SNHLY, FYNNEI. As DNA, the CDR3 is TGTGCCAGCAGTGCGAATCTCGACAGGGGGCTGTACTTC. Encoded protein: CASSANLDRGLYF.

The V and J genes are TRBV12-3 or TRBV12-4 and TRBJ1-2, with D hard to call. Trimming stripped 10 bases from V and 2 bases from J, with 20 bases between. This CDR3 comprises 15 residues. As DNA, the CDR3 is TGTGCCACCCGTTCCAATGGGCAGACAAACTATGGCTACACCTTC. It encodes CATRSNGQTNYGYTF.

This clonotype has only a few counts. The chain employs TRBV6-2 or TRBV6-3 and TRBJ2-2; D uncertain. V gave up 2 bases and J gave up 5 bases, with 9 bases separating them. The CDR3 has 14 amino acids. Germline V gene lookup returns CDR1 MNHEY and CDR2 SVGEGT. The CDR3 sequence: CASSYPPLTGELFF. The CDR3 nucleotides read TGTGCCAGCAGTTACCCCCCACTAACCGGGGAGCTGTTTTTT.

In this sample, this clonotype turned up many times. The V and J genes are TRBV19 and TRBJ2-5; D not resolved. Germline V gene lookup returns CDR1 LNHDA and CDR2 SQIVND (reference sequence). V was trimmed by 2 bases and J by 4 bases, leaving 14 bases between them. The CDR3 extends over 15 amino acids. CDR3 loop: CASSISEQTGETQYF. In nucleotides, the CDR3 is TGTGCCAGTAGTATATCGGAGCAGACGGGAGAGACCCAGTACTTC.

V usage is TRBV11-2 and J usage is TRBJ1-6; 10 nucleotides align to TRBD1. CDR3 length: 15 residues. The V gene's germline CDR1 is SGHAT and CDR2 FQNNGV. The ends lost 5 bases at V and 7 bases at J; junction bases unmatched: 5. The CDR3 nucleotides are TGTGCCAGCAGCCGACAGGGGGCAGGGAATTCACCCCTCCACTTT. It specifies CASSRQGAGNSPLHF.

The chain is built from TRBV6-6 and TRBJ2-7; 8 nucleotides line up with TRBD1. Germline V gene sequence: CDR1 MNHNY, CDR2 SVGAGI (reference sequence). After removal of 5 bases from V and 7 bases from J, the junction contained 16 bases not matched to a gene. The length of the CDR3 is 16 residues. This CDR3 reads CASSLSGTGILREQYF. The CDR3 region has the DNA TGTGCCAGCAGTCTGTCCGGGACAGGAATCCTTCGGGAGCAGTACTTC.

The chain has TRBV2 and TRBJ2-7; D gene ambiguous. The V gene's germline CDR1 is SNHLY and CDR2 FYNNEI. This CDR3 comprises 14 residues. V lost 4 bases to trimming and J lost 1 base, with 11 bases between them. The CDR3 here is CASSGEQSSYEQYF. The CDR3 nucleotides are TGTGCCAGCAGTGGGGAACAGAGTTCCTACGAGCAGTACTTC.

By proportion, this clonotype is medium-sized (0.01 to 0.1%). This CDR3 is CASSQVEGSGANVLTF. In DNA form, the CDR3 reads TGCGCCAGCAGCCAAGTTGAGGGCTCTGGGGCCAACGTCCTGACTTTC. This chain connects TRBV4-3 to TRBJ2-6; D perhaps matches TRBD2 (5 bases). The germline V gene has CDR1 LGHNA and CDR2 YSLEER. Trimming left V 1 base short and J 0 bases short, with 7 bases between. This CDR3 spans 16 amino acids.

This clonotype has ten or more counts. This chain connects TRBV29-1 to TRBJ2-1; TRBD1 matches at 10 bases. J lost 1 base, V lost 7 bases, and 7 bases had no gene match. Germline assignment: CDR1 SQVTM and CDR2 ANQGSEA. CDR3 length: 15 amino acids. The CDR3 DNA reads TGCAGCGGGGCCGGGACAGGGGATTCCTACAATGAGCAGTTCTTC. It codes for CSGAGTGDSYNEQFF.

This rearrangement joins TRBV4-1 to TRBJ2-7; 7 bases align to TRBD1. Unmatched junction bases numbered 9, after V lost 2 bases and J lost 2 bases. Germline values: CDR1 MGHRA, CDR2 YSYEKL. This CDR3 spans 16 amino acids. The CDR3 DNA is TGCGCCAGCAGCCAAAACCATGGGCAGGGGGCCTACGAGCAGTACTTC. Protein sequence: CASSQNHGQGAYEQYF.

CDR3 nucleotide sequence: TGTGCCAGCGCCCCAACTAGCGGGAGAGTGTACGAGCAGTACTTC. Encoded protein: CASAPTSGRVYEQYF. The V call is TRBV6-4, the J call TRBJ2-7, with 11 bases matching TRBD2. CDR1 and CDR2 (germline): MRHNA, SNTAGT. Trimming at V came to 8 bases and at J to 4 bases, leaving 10 bases not matched to a gene. The CDR3 spans 15 residues.

The sample holds a few counts of this clonotype. The gene calls are TRBV12-3 or TRBV12-4 and TRBJ2-2; possible D gene TRBD1, 5 bases. CDR3 length equals 15 residues. Trimming shortened V by 3 bases and J by 6 bases, and 14 bases separated the two germline ends. CDR3 DNA sequence: TGTGCCAGCAGTTTGCAGGGTGGTTTTGCCGGGGAGCTGTTTTTT. It codes for CASSLQGGFAGELFF.

There are a few counts of this clonotype. The chain carries TRBV5-1 and TRBJ2-3, with D perhaps assigned TRBD1 or TRBD2 (5 bases each). Germline assignment: CDR1 SGHRS and CDR2 YFSETQ. This CDR3 region has 14 residues. Trimming removed 6 bases from V and 3 bases from J, with 14 bases in between. CDR3 DNA sequence: TGCGCCAGCACCGAAGGGTGGGGGACAGATACGCAGTATTTT. Encoded protein: CASTEGWGTDTQYF.

This clonotype has just a few counts. The CDR3 coding sequence is TGTGCCAGCAGCTTATCTGATAGCGGGAGAGCCTCCTACGAGCAGTACTTC. This sequence encodes CASSLSDSGRASYEQYF. The chain is built from TRBV11-2 and TRBJ2-7, with 9 nucleotides matching TRBD2. J was trimmed by 0 bases and V by 2 bases; bases with no gene match: 8. The CDR3 loop spans 17 amino acids. Germline CDR1 and CDR2: SGHAT and FQNNGV.

This clonotype was recorded a few times. The CDR3 here is CASSAEVSNQPQHF. The CDR3 nucleotides read TGTGCCAGCAGTGCTGAGGTTAGCAATCAGCCCCAGCATTTT. The chain combines TRBV6-1 with TRBJ1-5; D not certain. Per germline, CDR1 MNHNS and CDR2 SASEGT. Trimming took off 4 bases at V and 0 bases at J, with 7 bases between the two ends. There are 14 residues in the CDR3.

About this clonotype itself: The conserved phenylalanine or tryptophan is not found at the CDR3 terminus, so this likely reflects a read error. The V call is TRBV5-4, the J call TRBJ1-5; D unresolved. The V end lost 9 bases, the J end lost 12 bases, and 13 bases lay between the germline ends. The CDR3 has 10 residues. Germline assignment: CDR1 SGHNT and CDR2 YYREEE (reference sequence). CDR3 sequence reads: CATPGEDQHS. Written as DNA, the CDR3 is TGTGCCACCCCCGGGGAGGACCAGCATTCT.

The chain recombines TRBV6-2 or TRBV6-3 with TRBJ1-1; D is perhaps TRBD1 (6 bases). The germline gives CDR1 MNHEY, CDR2 SVGEGT. The length of the CDR3 is 13 residues. V lost 6 bases and J 4 bases, leaving 12 bases between the germline ends. Here the CDR3 DNA reads TGTGCCAGCAGGCGAGGGGGTAGCACTGAAGCTTTCTTT. Translating it yields CASRRGGSTEAFF.

The chain couples TRBV6-5 to TRBJ2-7; perhaps TRBD2 as D (5 bases). CDR1 and CDR2 (germline): MNHEY, SVGAGI. This CDR3 has 14 amino acids. V was shortened by 5 bases and J by 3 bases, with 14 bases between the two germline ends. The CDR3 region is CASSRELSSYEQYF. In DNA, the CDR3 is TGTGCCAGCAGTCGGGAACTTAGCAGCTACGAGCAGTACTTC.